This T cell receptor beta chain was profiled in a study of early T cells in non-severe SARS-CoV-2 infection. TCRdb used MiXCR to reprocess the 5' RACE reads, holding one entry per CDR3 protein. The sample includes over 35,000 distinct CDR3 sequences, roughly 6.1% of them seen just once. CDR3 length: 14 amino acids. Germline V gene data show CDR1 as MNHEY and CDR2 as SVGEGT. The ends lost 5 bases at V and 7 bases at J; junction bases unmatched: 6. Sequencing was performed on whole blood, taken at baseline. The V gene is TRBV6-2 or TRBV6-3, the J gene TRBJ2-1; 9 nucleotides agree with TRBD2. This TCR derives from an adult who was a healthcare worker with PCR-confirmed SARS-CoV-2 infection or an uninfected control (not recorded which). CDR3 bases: TGTGCCAGCAGTAAGTTAGCGGGAGCGAATGAGCAGTTCTTC. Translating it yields CASSKLAGANEQFF.